A selection of T cell receptor beta chains follows, all from one sample in a study of cytotoxic CD8 clonotypes in ibrutinib-treated CLL. Clones were read by immunoSEQ multiplex PCR, and TCRdb kept only the in-frame ones, dropping some. The sample lists 130,000 or so clones, roughly 85% occurring once. The source material was PBMCs, sampled after 24 months of ibrutinib treatment. The receptors here all came from a human donor with chronic lymphocytic leukemia. The CDR3 runs from the conserved cysteine through the conserved F or W. A D gene is named only where the DNA matches it firmly.

TRBJ1-4 . TRBV9 CASSEGDGLGKLFF
TRBJ2-7 TRBD1 TRBV29-1 CSVTGTGVYEQYF
TRBJ2-7 . TRBV10-3 CAISVGGGKQRYF
TRBJ1-4 TRBD1 TRBV5-1 CASSLSGGKGTNEKLFF
TRBJ2-7 . TRBV28 CASTVVGGYEQYF
TRBJ2-2 TRBD2 TRBV7-3 CASSLKTSGLTGELFF
TRBJ1-1 TRBD1 TRBV19 CASSSWTGNTEAFF
TRBJ1-1 . TRBV10-3 CAISESAGTEAFF
TRBJ2-3 . TRBV11-2 CASSLDRSDTQYF
TRBJ1-2 . TRBV5-1 CASSLGPGVNYGYTF
TRBJ2-4 . TRBV6-1 CASSEPSAPLGIQYF
TRBJ1-1 . TRBV6-1 CAGGGDSLNTEAFF
TRBJ1-5 TRBD1 TRBV19 CASSIERTGGRVDQPQHF
TRBJ2-4 . TRBV7-2 CASSLRGTALVLAKNIQYF
TRBJ1-2 . TRBV5-4 CASSLGGGLSNYGYTF
TRBJ1-5 . TRBV5-5 CASSFRGDNQPQHF
TRBJ2-3 TRBD2 TRBV7-2 CASSTSWGGAQYF
TRBJ1-2 . TRBV28 CASSTGDFGNF
TRBJ2-1 TRBD1 TRBV7-9 CASIAGDRLYNEQFF
TRBJ1-1 . TRBV29-1 CSVAEATTTSNTEAFF
TRBJ2-2 . TRBV19 CASSTRVTGELFF
TRBJ2-1 . TRBV5-1 CASSRVPGHEYNEQFF
TRBJ1-6 . TRBV4-1 CASSQSRVNSPLHF
TRBJ2-5 . TRBV19 CASSIVLGETQYF
TRBJ2-7 . TRBV5-1 CASSGLLSTYEQYF
TRBJ1-5 TRBD1 TRBV28 CASSLGRGSNQPQHF
TRBJ1-2 . TRBV6-5 CASRPGTVYGYTF
TRBJ1-2 . TRBV7-9 CASSLDGYGYTF
TRBJ2-1 . TRBV27 CASSPHKDIQYNEQFF
TRBJ2-2 . TRBV7-3 CASPPKNTGELFF
TRBJ2-7 . TRBV5-1 CASSLQPLITGFGYEQYF
TRBJ1-2 . TRBV28 CASSPSLMMGYTF
TRBJ2-1 TRBD2 TRBV27 CASSLWPSGVNDNEQFF